This T cell receptor (beta chain) came from a study of glioma-infiltrating T cells. Amplification of TCR alpha and beta CDR3 regions from RNA used iRepertoire nested multiplex PCR. Tissue mRNA or PBMC total RNA, about 85-400 ng, went into one-step reverse transcription and amplification. Using its own MiXCR run on the multiplex PCR reads, TCRdb lists one record per CDR3 protein. This table has around 10,000 distinct CDR3 sequences, under 65% appearing once. Study-level points and caveats: Gliomas, especially low-grade, showed above-expected tissue-blood divergence; non-neoplastic patients showed below. Tissue and blood shared very few CDR3 sequences.

As to this clonotype: Its antigen is unknown. This may stem from a read error, because a much larger clone lies one nucleotide away.

The TCR was taken from a human donor with low-grade glioma or glioblastoma, undergoing nonglioma brain surgery, or in good health (not recorded which). The specimen was glioma tissue, nonneoplastic brain tissue, or PBMCs (not recorded which).

The CDR3 coding sequence is TGCAGCGTTGAAGCTTGGTACACTAGCGGGAGTTCATACGAGCAGTACTTC. The encoded protein is CSVEAWYTSGSSYEQYF. This rearrangement joins TRBV29-1 to TRBJ2-7; 11 bases fit TRBD2. The CDR3 covers 17 residues. Germline CDR1 SQVTM, CDR2 ANQGSEA. Unmatched junction bases numbered 12, after V lost 1 base and J lost 4 bases.